A selection of T cell receptor beta chains follows, all from one sample in a study of T cells expressing NK-cell markers. TCRdb processed the 5' RACE reads again and assigns one entry to each CDR3 protein, with no DNA. The data show about 550,000 distinct CDR3 sequences, and the top ten clones hold around 4%. The sample comprised blood T cells: a sorted CD56 or NKG2C T cell subset, CD4+ or CD8+ T cells, or bulk PBMC T cells (not recorded which). Receptors originate from a young man in good health. Both conserved end residues are part of each CDR3.

j_call v_call cdr3_aa
TRBJ2-1 TRBV5-1 CASSFGGQVGLNEQFF
TRBJ2-7 TRBV12-3/TRBV12-4 CASSPTPSSYEQYF
TRBJ2-7 TRBV27 CASSLFSGGYEQYF
TRBJ2-1 TRBV11-1 CASSLARGQGIYNEQFF
TRBJ2-7 TRBV20-1 CSATTLEKGYEQYF
TRBJ1-5 TRBV6-2/TRBV6-3 CASISRVTSRDQPQHF
TRBJ1-1 TRBV4-3 CASSQEIRGRTEAFF
TRBJ2-1 TRBV12-3/TRBV12-4 CASSLKGVAGGSEQFF
TRBJ1-1 TRBV4-2 CASSQDRAVTEAFF
TRBJ2-1 TRBV7-9 CASSLQQGVSSYNEQFF
TRBJ2-2 TRBV7-6 CASSQAWASGRNTGELFF
TRBJ2-2 TRBV27 CASSLYSRVTGELFF
TRBJ2-1 TRBV4-3 CASSQDRSDYNEQFF
TRBJ2-5 TRBV12-3/TRBV12-4 CASSFSSGEWETQYF
TRBJ2-1 TRBV4-2 CASSQEKPAMNEQFF
TRBJ2-1 TRBV4-1 CASSQENLGQFF
TRBJ2-1 TRBV29-1 CSALWGAAGGSYNEQFF
TRBJ2-1 TRBV5-1 CASSSSSGKVYEQFF
TRBJ2-1 TRBV11-2 CASSFGPGGGGNEQFF
TRBJ2-2 TRBV9 CASSVESGRELFF
TRBJ1-4 TRBV4-1 CASMTGRGAKSEKLFF
TRBJ1-1 TRBV12-3/TRBV12-4 CASSFAGHILNTEAFF
TRBJ2-2 TRBV7-9 CASSLGGLSNTGELFF
TRBJ2-1 TRBV2 CASSEAWGTGDYNEQFF
TRBJ2-1 TRBV5-1 CASSLDRALGNEQFF
TRBJ1-2 TRBV11-2 CASSPTGARDYTF
TRBJ2-1 TRBV6-1 CASSNRETSYNEQFF
TRBJ2-1 TRBV4-2 CASSQDWEGTSGSRSYNEQFF
TRBJ2-1 TRBV5-1 CASSRGASGSYNEQFF
TRBJ2-1 TRBV6-5 CASSYSTGVSYNEQFF
TRBJ1-5 TRBV4-2 CASSREDRVGNQPQHF
TRBJ2-1 TRBV5-1 CASSIGRGTYNEQFF
TRBJ2-7 TRBV24-1 CATSDRTATYEQYF
TRBJ2-7 TRBV5-1 CASSSSWDSSYEQYF
TRBJ2-1 TRBV2 CASRIPNGGQFF
TRBJ2-7 TRBV20-1 CSAREYRSSYEQYF
TRBJ2-1 TRBV7-6 CASSSAPRVEQFF
TRBJ2-4 TRBV20-1 CSASRTGLAKNIQYF
TRBJ1-2 TRBV28 CASSRPPAEYLNYGYTF
TRBJ1-2 TRBV29-1 CSVEDRADYGYTF
TRBJ1-1 TRBV20-1 CSARDTSGRANTEAFF